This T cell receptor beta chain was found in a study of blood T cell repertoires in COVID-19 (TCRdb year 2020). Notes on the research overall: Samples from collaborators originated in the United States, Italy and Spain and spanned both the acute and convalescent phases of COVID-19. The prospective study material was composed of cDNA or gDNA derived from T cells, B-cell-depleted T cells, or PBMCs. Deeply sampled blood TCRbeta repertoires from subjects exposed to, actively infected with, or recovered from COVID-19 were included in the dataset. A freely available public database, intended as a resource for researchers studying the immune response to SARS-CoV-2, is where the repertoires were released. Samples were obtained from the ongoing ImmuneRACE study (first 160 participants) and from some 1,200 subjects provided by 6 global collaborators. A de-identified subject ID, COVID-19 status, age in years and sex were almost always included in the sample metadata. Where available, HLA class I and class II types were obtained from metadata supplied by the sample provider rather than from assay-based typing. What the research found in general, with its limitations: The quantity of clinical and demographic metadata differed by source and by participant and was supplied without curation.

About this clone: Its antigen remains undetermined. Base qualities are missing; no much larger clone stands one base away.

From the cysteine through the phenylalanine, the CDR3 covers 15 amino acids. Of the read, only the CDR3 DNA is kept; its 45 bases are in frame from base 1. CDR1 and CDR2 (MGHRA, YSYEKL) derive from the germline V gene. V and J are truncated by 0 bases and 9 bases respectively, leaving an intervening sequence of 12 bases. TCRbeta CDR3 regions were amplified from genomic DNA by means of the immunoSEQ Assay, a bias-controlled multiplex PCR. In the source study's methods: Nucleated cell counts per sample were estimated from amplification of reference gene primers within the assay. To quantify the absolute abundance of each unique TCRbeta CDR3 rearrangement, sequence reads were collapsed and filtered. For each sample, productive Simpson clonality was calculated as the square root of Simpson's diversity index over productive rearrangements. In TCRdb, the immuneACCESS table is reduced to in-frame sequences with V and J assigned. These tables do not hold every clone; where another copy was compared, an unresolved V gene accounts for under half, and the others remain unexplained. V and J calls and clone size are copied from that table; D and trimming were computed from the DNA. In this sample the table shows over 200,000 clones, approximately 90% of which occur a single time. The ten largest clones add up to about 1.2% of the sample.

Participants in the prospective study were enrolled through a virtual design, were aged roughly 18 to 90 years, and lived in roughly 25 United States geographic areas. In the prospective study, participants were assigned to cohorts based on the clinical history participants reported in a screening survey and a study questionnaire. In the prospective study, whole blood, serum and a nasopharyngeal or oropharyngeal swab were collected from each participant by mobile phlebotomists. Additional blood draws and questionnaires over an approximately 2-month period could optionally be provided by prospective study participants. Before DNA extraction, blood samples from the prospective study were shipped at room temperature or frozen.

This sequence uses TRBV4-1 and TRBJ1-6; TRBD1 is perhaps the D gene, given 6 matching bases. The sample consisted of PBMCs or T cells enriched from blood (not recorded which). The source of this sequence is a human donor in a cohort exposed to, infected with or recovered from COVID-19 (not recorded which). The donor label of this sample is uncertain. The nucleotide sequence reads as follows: TGCGCCAGCAGCCAAGACAGGGGTGATAGTTCACCCCTCCACTTT. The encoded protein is CASSQDRGDSSPLHF.